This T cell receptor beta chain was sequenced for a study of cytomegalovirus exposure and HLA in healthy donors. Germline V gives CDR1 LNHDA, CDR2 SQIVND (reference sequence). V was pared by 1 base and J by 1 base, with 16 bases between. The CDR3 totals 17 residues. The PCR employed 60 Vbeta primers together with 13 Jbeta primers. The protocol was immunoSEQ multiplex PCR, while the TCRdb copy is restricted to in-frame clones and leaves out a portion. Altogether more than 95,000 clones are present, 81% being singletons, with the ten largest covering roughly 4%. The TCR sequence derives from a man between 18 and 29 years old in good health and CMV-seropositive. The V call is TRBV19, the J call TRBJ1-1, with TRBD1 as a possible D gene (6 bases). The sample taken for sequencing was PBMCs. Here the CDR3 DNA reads TGTGCCAGTAGTATAGTTCAGGGGATGGGGAGGAACACTGAAGCTTTCTTT. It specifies CASSIVQGMGRNTEAFF.